The source of this T cell receptor (beta chain) is a study of blood T cell repertoires in COVID-19. Profiling relied on immunoSEQ multiplex PCR, and the TCRdb table lists in-frame clones only, not all of them. The repertoire holds some 290,000 clones, about nine tenths seen once, with 2.5% to 3% in the top ten. Germline CDR1 reads MNHNY; CDR2 reads SVGAGI (reference sequence). Trimming removed 6 bases at V and 7 bases at J, with 16 bases between. This CDR3 is built from 14 residues. Seattle participants joined during active infection and were tracked over time. This TCR was recovered from a woman in her twenties or thirties with COVID-19, enrolled during active disease. V usage is TRBV6-6 and J usage is TRBJ1-5; D possibly corresponds to TRBD1 (6 bases). Sequencing used peripheral blood. This chain's CDR3 is CASSAQGPGQPQHF. The CDR3, as DNA: TGTGCCAGCAGCGCGCAGGGGCCGGGCCAGCCCCAGCATTTT.